This T cell receptor beta chain was profiled in a study of T cell responses to AZD1222 COVID-19 vaccine. Generated by immunoSEQ multiplex PCR, the TCRdb table keeps only in-frame clones and is missing some. This sample has around 91,000 clones; 70% to 90% occur once, and the top ten carry about a fifth. Whole-study results and caveats: The donor cohort was predominantly white British with a female majority, and clonal diversity may have been underestimated.

Germline V gives CDR1 LNHDA, CDR2 SQIVND (reference sequence). The V and J ends lost 10 bases and 0 bases respectively, with 16 bases between them. The length of the CDR3 is 14 residues. Concerning this clone: Its antigen is unknown.

Sequences were derived from peripheral blood, sampled on day 0 of AZD1222 vaccination. The chain joins TRBV19 to TRBJ2-7; unclear D gene. The source is an adult in good health. The CDR3 reads CATQNDFGSYEQYF. The CDR3, as DNA: TGTGCCACCCAAAATGACTTTGGCTCCTACGAGCAGTACTTC.